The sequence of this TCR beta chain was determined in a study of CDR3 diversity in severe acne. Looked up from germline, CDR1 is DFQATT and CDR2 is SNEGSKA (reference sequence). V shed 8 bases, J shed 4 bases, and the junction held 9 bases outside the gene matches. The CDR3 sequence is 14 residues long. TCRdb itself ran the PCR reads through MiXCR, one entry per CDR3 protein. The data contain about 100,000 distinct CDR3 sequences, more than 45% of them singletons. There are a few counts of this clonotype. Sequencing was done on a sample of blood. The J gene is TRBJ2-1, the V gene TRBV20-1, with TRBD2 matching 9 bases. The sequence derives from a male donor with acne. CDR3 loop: CSTIAGGPYNEQFF. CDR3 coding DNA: TGCAGTACTATTGCGGGAGGGCCTTACAATGAGCAGTTCTTC.